Listed below are T cell receptor beta chains from one sample, sequenced in a study of type 1 and type 2 diabetes patients. TCRdb ran MiXCR on the multiplex PCR reads and lists one entry per CDR3 protein. The table shows 250,000 or so distinct CDR3 sequences, with more than 45% occurring only once. The sequencing sample was made of peripheral blood mononuclear cells (PBMCs). The receptors derive from a man aged 18 to 29 with type 2 diabetes. The CDR3 runs from the conserved cysteine through the conserved F or W. The D gene is left open where the match is weak. Clone sizes are given selectively: once, few, many, or a class where the clone is expanded.

size: .; D: .; J: TRBJ2-1; V: TRBV9; CDR3: CASSVHHEQFF; DNA: TGTGCCAGCAGCGTCCACCATGAGCAGTTCTTC
size: few; D: TRBD2; J: TRBJ2-2; V: TRBV19; CDR3: CAGRLAVNTGELFF; DNA: TGTGCCGGACGACTAGCGGTGAACACCGGGGAGCTGTTTTTT
size: .; D: .; J: TRBJ2-3; V: TRBV7-3; CDR3: CASSSVRGDTQYF; DNA: TGTGCCAGCAGCTCCGTTCGGGGAGATACGCAGTATTTT
size: .; D: TRBD2; J: TRBJ2-7; V: TRBV2; CDR3: CASSGEGRTQYF; DNA: TGTGCCAGCAGTGGGGAGGGAAGAACCCAGTACTTC
size: .; D: .; J: TRBJ1-2; V: TRBV4-1; CDR3: CASSQAPTAYGYTF; DNA: TGCGCCAGCAGCCAAGCCCCGACAGCCTATGGCTACACCTTC
size: .; D: .; J: TRBJ2-7; V: TRBV10-1; CDR3: CASSSGVRVDEQYF; DNA: TGCGCCAGCAGTTCGGGGGTTCGGGTCGACGAGCAGTACTTC
size: .; D: TRBD1; J: TRBJ1-2; V: TRBV6-1; CDR3: CASRPGQVYGYTF; DNA: TGTGCCAGCAGGCCGGGACAGGTCTATGGCTACACCTTC
size: .; D: .; J: TRBJ2-2; V: TRBV6-1; CDR3: CASSWSGELFF; DNA: TGTGCCAGCAGTTGGTCAGGGGAGCTGTTTTTT
size: once; D: .; J: TRBJ2-7; V: TRBV7-9; CDR3: CASSLAPTFRQYF; DNA: TGTGCCAGCAGCTTAGCGCCTACTTTTAGGCAGTACTTC
size: .; D: .; J: TRBJ1-5; V: TRBV7-8; CDR3: CASSLARSGGNQPQHF; DNA: TGTGCCAGCAGCTTAGCGAGATCAGGAGGCAATCAGCCCCAGCATTTT
size: few; D: TRBD2; J: TRBJ2-5; V: TRBV4-1; CDR3: CASSQVGAGDETQYF; DNA: TGCGCCAGCAGCCAAGTAGGAGCGGGAGATGAGACCCAGTACTTC
size: .; D: .; J: TRBJ2-7; V: TRBV27; CDR3: CASRLFYEQYF; DNA: TGTGCCAGCAGGCTCTTCTACGAGCAGTACTTC
size: once; D: .; J: TRBJ2-7; V: TRBV6-5; CDR3: CASSPTIAEQYF; DNA: TGTGCCAGCAGCCCGACTATAGCCGAGCAGTACTTC
size: .; D: .; J: TRBJ1-2; V: TRBV25-1; CDR3: CASSETGSANYGYTF; DNA: TGTGCCAGCAGTGAAACAGGGTCAGCTAACTATGGCTACACCTTC
size: .; D: .; J: TRBJ2-7; V: TRBV18; CDR3: CASSPLHLSSYEQYF; DNA: TGTGCCAGCTCACCACTGCACCTGAGCTCCTACGAGCAGTACTTC
size: .; D: TRBD1; J: TRBJ1-6; V: TRBV27; CDR3: CASSLSAGGSSPLHF; DNA: TGTGCCAGCAGTTTAAGTGCAGGGGGCAGTTCACCCCTCCACTTT
size: few; D: .; J: TRBJ2-1; V: TRBV10-2; CDR3: CASTEPLPSSYNEQFF; DNA: TGCGCCAGCACGGAGCCTTTGCCGAGCTCCTACAATGAGCAGTTCTTC
size: .; D: .; J: TRBJ1-1; V: TRBV7-3; CDR3: CASSLAGRGGEAFF; DNA: TGTGCCAGCAGCTTAGCGGGAAGGGGAGGTGAAGCTTTCTTT
size: once; D: .; J: TRBJ2-6; V: TRBV28; CDR3: CASSPGVYSGANVLTF; DNA: TGTGCCAGCAGCCCAGGGGTGTACTCTGGGGCCAACGTCCTGACTTTC
size: .; D: .; J: TRBJ2-3; V: TRBV19; CDR3: CASSIGAVWRADTQYF; DNA: TGTGCCAGTAGTATCGGGGCTGTCTGGCGCGCAGATACGCAGTATTTT
size: .; D: .; J: TRBJ1-5; V: TRBV15; CDR3: CATSRELGTQDQPQHF; DNA: TGTGCCACCAGCAGAGAGCTCGGGACACAGGATCAGCCCCAGCATTTT
size: .; D: .; J: TRBJ1-1; V: TRBV12-3/TRBV12-4; CDR3: CASSLGYGSEAFF; DNA: TGTGCCAGCAGTTTAGGGTACGGGTCTGAAGCTTTCTTT
size: .; D: TRBD1; J: TRBJ2-2; V: TRBV2; CDR3: CASSASDRGTGELFF; DNA: TGCGCCAGCAGTGCGTCGGACAGGGGCACCGGGGAGCTGTTTTTT
size: .; D: .; J: TRBJ2-7; V: TRBV11-2; CDR3: CASSQMLSLLEQYF; DNA: TGTGCCAGCAGCCAAATGCTTAGCCTGCTCGAGCAGTACTTC
size: few; D: .; J: TRBJ2-5; V: TRBV29-1; CDR3: CSVEARAGKETQYF; DNA: TGCAGCGTTGAAGCGCGGGCAGGAAAAGAGACCCAGTACTTC
size: once; D: .; J: TRBJ1-4; V: TRBV19; CDR3: CASAPGRTTNEKLFF; DNA: TGTGCCAGTGCCCCCGGACGGACAACTAATGAAAAACTGTTTTTT
size: .; D: .; J: TRBJ1-4; V: TRBV11-2; CDR3: CASSPNPGARNEKLFF; DNA: TGTGCCAGCAGCCCGAACCCGGGCGCACGGAATGAAAAACTGTTTTTT
size: .; D: .; J: TRBJ1-5; V: TRBV2; CDR3: CASSEESGRNQPQHF; DNA: TGTGCCAGCAGTGAAGAGTCAGGGCGCAATCAGCCCCAGCATTTT
size: .; D: .; J: TRBJ2-5; V: TRBV7-4; CDR3: CASSLDVQETQYF; DNA: TGTGCCAGCAGCCTAGACGTGCAAGAGACCCAGTACTTC
size: .; D: TRBD1; J: TRBJ1-1; V: TRBV2; CDR3: CASSRPGQALNTEAFF; DNA: TGTGCCAGCAGCAGACCGGGACAGGCATTGAACACTGAAGCTTTCTTT
size: .; D: .; J: TRBJ1-2; V: TRBV12-3/TRBV12-4; CDR3: CASTVTGNYGYTF; DNA: TGTGCCAGCACCGTCACAGGGAACTATGGCTACACCTTC
size: .; D: TRBD2; J: TRBJ2-3; V: TRBV7-9; CDR3: CASSQTSGVADTQYF; DNA: TGTGCCAGCAGCCAGACTAGCGGGGTTGCAGATACGCAGTATTTT
size: .; D: .; J: TRBJ2-3; V: TRBV2; CDR3: CASSLLSSGGTDTQYF; DNA: TGTGCCAGCAGTTTATTGAGTAGCGGAGGCACAGATACGCAGTATTTT